Here is one TCR beta chain with its context. Its specific antigen is unknown. No base quality values were provided; no much bigger clone lies one nucleotide off. Collaborating institutions collected whole blood in K2EDTA tubes following their own protocols. For TCRbeta analysis, collaborators shipped samples in one of three forms: frozen whole blood, isolated PBMCs, or DNA extracted from either of those sample types. The immunoSEQ Assay, a bias-controlled multiplex PCR, was used to amplify TCRbeta CDR3 regions from genomic DNA. Under the source paper's analysis protocol: The number of nucleated cells in each sample was estimated by amplification of reference gene primers within the assay. Sequence reads were collapsed and filtered to measure the absolute abundance of every unique TCRbeta CDR3 rearrangement. For each sample, productive Simpson clonality was calculated as the square root of Simpson's diversity index across productive rearrangements. The table comes from immuneACCESS by way of TCRdb, which keeps in-frame sequences with V and J called. Part of the clones is missing from these tables; in studies checked, under half for an unresolved V gene and the rest for unknown reasons. The V and J calls and clone size are taken from that table; D and trimming were inferred from the DNA. The table for this sample lists 140,000 or so clones; 80% to 85% of them were counted only once. In total, the top ten clones hold 7% to 10% of the sample.

Reading from cysteine to phenylalanine, the CDR3 counts 15 amino acids. Just CDR3 DNA is preserved here, 45 bases in frame from base 1. CDR1 and CDR2 were assigned from the germline V gene (reference sequence) as LNHDA and SQIVND. Cut back by 6 bases and 2 bases, the V and J ends lie 16 bases apart. This specimen comes from a study of blood T cell repertoires in COVID-19 (dated by TCRdb to 2018 to 2021). Background for the entire study: Collaborator samples came from the United States, Italy and Spain and covered acute and convalescent phases of COVID-19. The prospective study material was composed of cDNA or gDNA derived from T cells, B-cell-depleted T cells, or PBMCs. Subjects who had been exposed to COVID-19, were actively infected with it, or had recovered from it provided the deeply sampled blood TCRbeta repertoires that made up the dataset. The repertoires were released in a freely available public database meant as a resource for research on the immune response to SARS-CoV-2. The samples were drawn from the first 160 participants of the ongoing ImmuneRACE study and from 950 to 1,500 subjects provided by 6 global collaborators. A de-identified subject ID, COVID-19 status, age in years and sex were almost always included in the sample metadata. Where HLA class I and class II types were available, the types were taken from metadata supplied by the sample provider, not from assay-based typing.

The paper's findings and limits, for the study overall: Clinical and demographic metadata were provided uncurated, with the amount varying by source and participant.

Sequenced: peripheral blood. This TCR derives from a human donor in a cohort sampled during active COVID-19. The rearrangement joined TRBV19 to TRBJ2-5; the D gene is possibly TRBD2, with 5 bases matching. The nucleotide sequence reads as follows: TGTGCCAGTAGGAGGCGATCCCGGGGACAAGAGACCCAGTACTTC. Its protein product is CASRRRSRGQETQYF.